This TCR beta chain was profiled in a study of T cell responses to AZD1222 COVID-19 vaccine. Points from the study as a whole: White British donors predominated, females outnumbered males, and clonal diversity was possibly underestimated.

As regards this clone: Its antigen is unidentified.

The CDR3 is 14 residues long. Trimming took off 6 bases at V and 4 bases at J, with 15 bases between the two ends. The germline V gene encodes CDR1 MNHEY and CDR2 SMNVEV (reference sequence). Generated by immunoSEQ multiplex PCR, the TCRdb table keeps only in-frame clones and is missing some. This repertoire shows 17,000 or so clones, roughly 90% found once; its top ten account for 8.5% to 9%. This clonotype was obtained from an adult who received the AZD1222 COVID-19 vaccine. V gene TRBV27 combines with J gene TRBJ1-1, with a weak D call TRBD1 (5 bases). The sequenced sample was peripheral blood, obtained 28 days after the second AZD1222 dose. The CDR3 is CASRPNRGTTEAFF. The CDR3 nucleotides are TGTGCCAGCAGACCAAACCGGGGGACCACTGAAGCTTTCTTT.